These 15 T cell receptor beta chains share one sample of origin, sequenced in a study of T-cell memory formation after mild COVID-19. One entry per CDR3 protein, called by TCRdb with MiXCR from the 5' RACE reads. The table has fewer than 550,000 distinct CDR3 sequences, around 20% seen once. Source material: PBMCs or a T cell subset sorted from them (not recorded which). These TCRs come from an adult woman who had mild COVID-19 (a few samples of this study predate the infection). Cell type and time point are not known.

This clonotype was observed a few times. This chain connects TRBV20-1 to TRBJ1-1, with no clear D. Trimming pared 2 bases from V and 6 bases from J, leaving 13 bases between. Germline CDR1 reads DFQATT; CDR2 reads SNEGSKA (reference sequence). The CDR3 runs to 13 residues. CDR3 DNA sequence: TGCAGTGCTAGACGAGCAGGTTGGGCTGAAGCTTTCTTT. It specifies CSARRAGWAEAFF.

CDR3 protein: CASSLGTGDDYYGYTF. CDR3 coding DNA: TGTGCCAGCAGCCTCGGGACAGGGGATGATTACTATGGCTACACCTTC. The chain uses TRBV7-9 and TRBJ1-2; TRBD1 aligns across 10 bases. CDR1 SEHNR and CDR2 FQNEAQ come from the germline V gene (reference sequence). With V trimmed by 5 bases and J by 3 bases, 9 bases remained unmatched. The CDR3 totals 16 residues.

A few counts support this clonotype. The CDR3 region is CASSHPGQSSSGNTIYF. DNA for the CDR3: TGTGCCAGCAGCCACCCGGGACAGAGTAGCTCTGGAAACACCATATATTTT. The chain couples TRBV14 to TRBJ1-3; 7 nucleotides align to TRBD1. Trimming removed 3 bases from V and 0 bases from J; junction bases left unmatched: 8. The germline CDR1 and CDR2 sequences are SGHDN and FVKESK. The CDR3 spans 17 residues.

This clonotype was detected many times. The chain carries TRBV18 and TRBJ2-7; TRBD1 agrees at 11 bases. The CDR3 is made up of 15 amino acids. The V gene end was trimmed by 2 bases and the J gene end by 7 bases; junction bases not matched to a gene: 7. Germline V CDR1 and CDR2: KGHSH, LQKENI. The CDR3 loop reads CASSPGTGGTGEQYF. The CDR3, as DNA: TGTGCCAGCTCACCAGGGACAGGGGGAACGGGGGAGCAGTACTTC.

This clonotype was seen a handful of times. The chain has TRBV10-3 and TRBJ2-7; D assignment may be TRBD1 or TRBD2 (6 bases each). The CDR3 spans 15 residues. Germline CDR1 and CDR2: ENHRY and SYGVKD. V lost 0 bases to trimming and J lost 7 bases, with 16 bases between them. CDR3 region: CAISESNRGAGEQYF. DNA for the CDR3: TGTGCCATCAGTGAGTCGAATAGGGGGGCTGGTGAGCAGTACTTC.

This chain joins TRBV5-8 and TRBJ2-7; no firm D call. The germline V gene has CDR1 SGHTS and CDR2 YDEGEE. This CDR3 is built from 14 residues. Trimming pared 5 bases from V and 2 bases from J, leaving 14 bases between. The CDR3 sequence is CASSPDSRAYEQYF. CDR3 bases: TGTGCCAGCAGTCCCGACTCTAGGGCCTACGAGCAGTACTTC.

This clonotype was counted between two and nine times. The rearrangement joins TRBV19 to TRBJ2-2, with D unclear. Germline values: CDR1 LNHDA, CDR2 SQIVND (reference sequence). The ends were cut back, 4 bases at V and 4 bases at J, with 13 bases in the middle. This CDR3 contains 15 residues. CDR3 sequence (DNA): TGTGCCAGTAGTAGCCCCTTCGGAACCACCGGGGAGCTGTTTTTT. It encodes CASSSPFGTTGELFF.

The chain combines TRBV29-1 with TRBJ2-1; D is possibly TRBD1 (7 bases). V was clipped by 4 bases and J by 0 bases, with 13 bases between them. In germline, CDR1 is SQVTM, CDR2 ANQGSEA. CDR3 length: 15 amino acids. CDR3 residues: CSVASGGGSYNEQFF. In nucleotides, the CDR3 is TGCAGCGTTGCCTCAGGGGGAGGCTCCTACAATGAGCAGTTCTTC.

As to this clonotype: The junction departs from germline at one end; a sequencing error may be responsible. The V gene is TRBV7-7, the J gene TRBJ2-5, with TRBD2 matching 7 bases. The V gene's germline CDR1 is SSHAT and CDR2 FNYEAQ (reference sequence). This CDR3 has 19 amino acids. The CDR3, as DNA: TGTGCTAGCAGCTTGTTAAGTCGTATAGGGATTGGCGGGAGCAAGACCCAGTACTTC. Translation gives CASSLLSRIGIGGSKTQYF.

The rearrangement joins TRBV24-1 to TRBJ2-1; 9 bases fit TRBD1. V trimming: 9 bases; J trimming: 9 bases; junction bases outside the gene matches: 14. This CDR3 is built from 15 residues. CDR1 is KGHDR, CDR2 SFDVKD, per germline. The CDR3 spells CATRGGADRGPEQFF. CDR3 bases: TGTGCCACCCGAGGAGGAGCGGACAGGGGCCCTGAGCAGTTCTTC.

The V gene is TRBV12-3 or TRBV12-4, the J gene TRBJ1-6; unclear D gene. Trimming shortened V by 1 base and J by 6 bases, and 7 bases separated the two germline ends. The CDR3 is 14 residues long. The CDR3 region has the DNA TGTGCCAGCAGTTTAGGAACAGTTAATTCACCCCTCCACTTT. This sequence encodes CASSLGTVNSPLHF.

This chain links TRBV5-1 with TRBJ1-3; D not certain. The CDR3 runs 9 residues. Trimming took 0 bases from V and 11 from J, leaving 0 bases between them. Germline loops: CDR1 SGHRS, CDR2 YFSETQ. The CDR3 loop is CASSLAIYF. The CDR3 nucleotides are TGCGCCAGCAGCTTGGCCATATATTTT.

This clonotype was counted only a few times. V usage is TRBV29-1 and J usage is TRBJ1-2; a weak D match, TRBD1 (6 bases). The V gene's germline CDR1 is SQVTM and CDR2 ANQGSEA. Trimming pared 4 bases from V and 8 bases from J, leaving 14 bases between. The CDR3 extends over 12 amino acids. CDR3 protein: CSVVGGPGGYTF. The CDR3 nucleotides read TGCAGCGTTGTTGGGGGGCCAGGGGGCTACACCTTC.

In this sample, this clonotype turned up many times. The V call is TRBV27, the J call TRBJ1-1, with D perhaps matching TRBD1 (5 bases). There are 18 residues in the CDR3. V lost 3 bases and J lost 1, with 21 bases in between. The V gene's germline CDR1 is MNHEY and CDR2 SMNVEV (reference sequence). The CDR3 coding sequence is TGTGCCAGCAGTTTCTATGGCAGGGATGGGGTATGGAACACTGAAGCTTTCTTT. Protein: CASSFYGRDGVWNTEAFF.

The sample holds a few counts of this clonotype. The V gene is TRBV5-6, the J gene TRBJ1-6; D is undetermined. Germline V CDR1 and CDR2: SGHDT, YYEEEE. This CDR3 spans 14 amino acids. V was shortened by 3 bases and J by 12 bases, with 16 bases between the two germline ends. The CDR3 sequence is CASSSRRRPRPLHF. The CDR3 DNA reads TGTGCCAGCAGCTCCCGACGGAGGCCCAGACCCCTCCACTTT.